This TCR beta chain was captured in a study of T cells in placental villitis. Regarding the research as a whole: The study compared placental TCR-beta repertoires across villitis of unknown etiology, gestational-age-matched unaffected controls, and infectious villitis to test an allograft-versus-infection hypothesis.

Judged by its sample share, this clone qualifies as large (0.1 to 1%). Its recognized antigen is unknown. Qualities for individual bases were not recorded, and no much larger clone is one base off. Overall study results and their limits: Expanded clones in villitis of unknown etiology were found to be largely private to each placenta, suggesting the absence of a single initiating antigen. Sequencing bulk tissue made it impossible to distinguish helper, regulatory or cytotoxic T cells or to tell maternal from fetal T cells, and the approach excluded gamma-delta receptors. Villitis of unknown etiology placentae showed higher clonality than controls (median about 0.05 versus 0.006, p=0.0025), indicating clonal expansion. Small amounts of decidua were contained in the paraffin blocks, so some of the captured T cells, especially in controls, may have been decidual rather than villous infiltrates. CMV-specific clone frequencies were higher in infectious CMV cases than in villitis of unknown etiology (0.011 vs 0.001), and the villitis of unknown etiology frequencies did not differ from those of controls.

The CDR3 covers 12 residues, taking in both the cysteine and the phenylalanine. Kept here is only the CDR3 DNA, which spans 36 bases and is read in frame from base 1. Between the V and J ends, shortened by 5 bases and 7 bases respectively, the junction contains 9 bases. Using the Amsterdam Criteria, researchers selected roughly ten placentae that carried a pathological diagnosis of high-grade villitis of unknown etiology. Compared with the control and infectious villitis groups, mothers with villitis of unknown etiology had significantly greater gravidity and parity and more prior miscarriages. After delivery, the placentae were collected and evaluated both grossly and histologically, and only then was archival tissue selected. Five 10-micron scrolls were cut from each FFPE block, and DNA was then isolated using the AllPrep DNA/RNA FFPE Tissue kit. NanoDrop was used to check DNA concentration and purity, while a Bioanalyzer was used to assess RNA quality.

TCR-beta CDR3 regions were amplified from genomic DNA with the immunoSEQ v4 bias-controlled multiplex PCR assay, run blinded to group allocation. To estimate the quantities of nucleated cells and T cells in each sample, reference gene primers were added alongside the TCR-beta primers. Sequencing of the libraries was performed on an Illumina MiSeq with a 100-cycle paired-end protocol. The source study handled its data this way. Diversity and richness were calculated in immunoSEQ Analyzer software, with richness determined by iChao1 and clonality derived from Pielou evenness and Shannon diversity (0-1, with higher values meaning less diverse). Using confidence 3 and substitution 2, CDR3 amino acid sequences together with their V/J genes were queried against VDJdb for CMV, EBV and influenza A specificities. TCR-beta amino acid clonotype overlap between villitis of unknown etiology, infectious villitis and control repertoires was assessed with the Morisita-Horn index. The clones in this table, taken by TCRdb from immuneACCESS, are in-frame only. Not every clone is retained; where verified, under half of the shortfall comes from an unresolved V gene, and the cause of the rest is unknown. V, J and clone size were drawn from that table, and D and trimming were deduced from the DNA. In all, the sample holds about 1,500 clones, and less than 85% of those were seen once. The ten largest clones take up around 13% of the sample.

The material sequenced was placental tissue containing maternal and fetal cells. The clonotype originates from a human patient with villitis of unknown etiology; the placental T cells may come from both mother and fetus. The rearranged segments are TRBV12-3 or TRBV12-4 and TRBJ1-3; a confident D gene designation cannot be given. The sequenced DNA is TGTGCCAGCAGTCAATCGGGGAACACCATATATTTT. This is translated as CASSQSGNTIYF.